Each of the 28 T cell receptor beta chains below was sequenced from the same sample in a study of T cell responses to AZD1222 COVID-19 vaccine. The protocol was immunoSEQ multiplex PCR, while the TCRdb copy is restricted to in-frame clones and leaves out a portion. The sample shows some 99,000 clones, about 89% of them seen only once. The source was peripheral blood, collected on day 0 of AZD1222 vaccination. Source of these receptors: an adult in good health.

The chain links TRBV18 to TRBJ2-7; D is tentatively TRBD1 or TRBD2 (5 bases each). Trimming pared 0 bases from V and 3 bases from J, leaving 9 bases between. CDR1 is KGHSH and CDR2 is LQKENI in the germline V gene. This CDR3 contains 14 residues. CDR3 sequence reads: CASSPPGRGYEQYF. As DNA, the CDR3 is TGTGCCAGCTCACCACCGGGACGGGGCTACGAGCAGTACTTC. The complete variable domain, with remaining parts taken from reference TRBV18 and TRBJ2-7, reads NAGVMQNPRHLVRRRGQEARLRCSPMKGHSHVYWYRQLPEEGLKFMVYLQKENIIDESGMPKERFSAEFPKEGPSILRIQQVVRGDSAAYFCASSPPGRGYEQYFGPGTRLTVT.

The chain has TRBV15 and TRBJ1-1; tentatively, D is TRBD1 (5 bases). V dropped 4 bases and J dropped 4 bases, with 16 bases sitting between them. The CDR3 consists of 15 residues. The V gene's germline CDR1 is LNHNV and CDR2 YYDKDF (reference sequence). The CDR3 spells CATSTPWGLSTEAFF. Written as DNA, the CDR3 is TGTGCCACCAGCACCCCCTGGGGGTTATCCACTGAAGCTTTCTTT.

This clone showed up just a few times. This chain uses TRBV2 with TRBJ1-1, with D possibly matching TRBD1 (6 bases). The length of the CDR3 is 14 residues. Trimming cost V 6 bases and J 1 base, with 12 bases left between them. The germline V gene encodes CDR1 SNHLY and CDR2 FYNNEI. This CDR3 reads CASRLGQSNTEAFF. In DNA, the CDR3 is TGTGCCAGCAGACTAGGACAGTCGAACACTGAAGCTTTCTTT.

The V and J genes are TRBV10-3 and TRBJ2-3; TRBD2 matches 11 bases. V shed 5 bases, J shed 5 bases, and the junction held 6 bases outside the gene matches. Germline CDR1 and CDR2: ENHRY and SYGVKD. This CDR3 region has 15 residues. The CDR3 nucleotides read TGTGCCATCAGTAAAACTAGCGGGAGTGAAGATACGCAGTATTTT. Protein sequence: CAISKTSGSEDTQYF.

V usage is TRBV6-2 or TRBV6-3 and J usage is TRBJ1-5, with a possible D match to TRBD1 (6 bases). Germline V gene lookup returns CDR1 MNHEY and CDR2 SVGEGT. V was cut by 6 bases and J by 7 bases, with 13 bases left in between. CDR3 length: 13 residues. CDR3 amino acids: CASSWGGAQPQHF. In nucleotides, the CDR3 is TGTGCCAGCAGCTGGGGGGGGGCACAGCCCCAGCATTTT.

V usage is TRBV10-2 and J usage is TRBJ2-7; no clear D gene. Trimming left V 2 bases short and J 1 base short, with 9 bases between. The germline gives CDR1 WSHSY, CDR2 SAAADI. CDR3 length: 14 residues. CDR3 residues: CASSEVRRSYEQYF. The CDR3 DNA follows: TGCGCCAGCAGTGAGGTCAGGAGATCCTACGAGCAGTACTTC.

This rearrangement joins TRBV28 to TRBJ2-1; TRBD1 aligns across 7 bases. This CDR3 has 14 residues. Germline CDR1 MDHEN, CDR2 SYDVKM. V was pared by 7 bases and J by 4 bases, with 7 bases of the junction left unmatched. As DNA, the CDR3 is TGTGCCAGCACCCGCGGACAGGCTTACAATGAGCAGTTCTTC. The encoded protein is CASTRGQAYNEQFF.

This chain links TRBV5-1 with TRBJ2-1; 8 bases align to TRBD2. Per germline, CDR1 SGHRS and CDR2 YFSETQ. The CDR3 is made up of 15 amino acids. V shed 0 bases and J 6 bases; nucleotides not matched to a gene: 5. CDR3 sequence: CASSLGLAGLNEQFF. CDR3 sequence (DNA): TGCGCCAGCAGCTTGGGGCTAGCGGGTCTCAATGAGCAGTTCTTC.

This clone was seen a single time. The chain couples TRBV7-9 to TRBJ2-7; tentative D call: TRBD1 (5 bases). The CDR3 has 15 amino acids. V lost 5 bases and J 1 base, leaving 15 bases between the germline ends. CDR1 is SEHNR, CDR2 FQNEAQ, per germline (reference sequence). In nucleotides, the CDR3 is TGTGCCAGCAGCGGCCTTGAAGGGGCATCCTACGAGCAGTACTTC. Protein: CASSGLEGASYEQYF.

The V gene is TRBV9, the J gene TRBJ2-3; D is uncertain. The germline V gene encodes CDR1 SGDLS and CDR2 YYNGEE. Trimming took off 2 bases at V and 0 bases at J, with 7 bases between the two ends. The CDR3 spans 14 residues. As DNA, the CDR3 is TGTGCCAGCAGCGTGGCTTCTAGCACAGATACGCAGTATTTT. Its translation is CASSVASSTDTQYF. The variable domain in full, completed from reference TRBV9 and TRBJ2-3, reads DSGVTQTPKHLITATGQRVTLRCSPRSGDLSVYWYQQSLDQGLQFLIQYYNGEERAKGNILERFSAQQFPDLHSELNLSSLELGDSALYFCASSVASSTDTQYFGPGTRLTVL.

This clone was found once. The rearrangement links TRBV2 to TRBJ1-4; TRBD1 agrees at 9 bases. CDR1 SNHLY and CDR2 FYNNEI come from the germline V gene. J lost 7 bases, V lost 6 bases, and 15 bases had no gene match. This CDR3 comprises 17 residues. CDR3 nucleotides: TGTGCCAGCAGAAAGGGACAGGGTAGTTCCTCAGGTGAAAAACTGTTTTTT. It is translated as CASRKGQGSSSGEKLFF.

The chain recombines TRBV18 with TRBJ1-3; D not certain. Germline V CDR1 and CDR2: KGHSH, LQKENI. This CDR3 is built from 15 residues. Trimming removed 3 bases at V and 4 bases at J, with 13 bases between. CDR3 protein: CASSPTLEGGNTIYF. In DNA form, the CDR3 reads TGTGCCAGCTCACCTACGTTAGAAGGGGGAAACACCATATATTTT. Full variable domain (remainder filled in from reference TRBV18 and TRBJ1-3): NAGVMQNPRHLVRRRGQEARLRCSPMKGHSHVYWYRQLPEEGLKFMVYLQKENIIDESGMPKERFSAEFPKEGPSILRIQQVVRGDSAAYFCASSPTLEGGNTIYFGEGSWLTVV.

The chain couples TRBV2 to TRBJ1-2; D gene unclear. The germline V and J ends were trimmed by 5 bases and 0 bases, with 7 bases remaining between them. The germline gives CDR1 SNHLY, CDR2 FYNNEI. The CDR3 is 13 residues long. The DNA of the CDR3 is TGTGCCAGCAGTCCAGGCTCTAACTATGGCTACACCTTC. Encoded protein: CASSPGSNYGYTF.

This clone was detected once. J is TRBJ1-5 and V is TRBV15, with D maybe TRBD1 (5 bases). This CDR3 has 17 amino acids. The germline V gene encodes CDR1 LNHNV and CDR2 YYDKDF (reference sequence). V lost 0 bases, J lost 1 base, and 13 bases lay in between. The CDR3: CATSRDPGAASNQPQHF. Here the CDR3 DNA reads TGTGCCACCAGCAGAGATCCTGGGGCGGCGAGCAATCAGCCCCAGCATTTT.

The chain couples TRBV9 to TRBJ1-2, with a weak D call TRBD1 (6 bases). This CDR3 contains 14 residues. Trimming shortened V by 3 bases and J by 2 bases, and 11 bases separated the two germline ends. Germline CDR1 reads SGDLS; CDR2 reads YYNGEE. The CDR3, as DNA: TGTGCCAGCAGCGCCACCGGACAGAACTATGGCTACACCTTC. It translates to CASSATGQNYGYTF.

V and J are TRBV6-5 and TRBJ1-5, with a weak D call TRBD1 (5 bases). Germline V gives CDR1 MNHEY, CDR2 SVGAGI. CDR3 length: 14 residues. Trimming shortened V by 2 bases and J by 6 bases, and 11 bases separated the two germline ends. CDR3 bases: TGTGCCAGCAGTTACACGGGGGTAGGTCAGCCCCAGCATTTT. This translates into CASSYTGVGQPQHF.

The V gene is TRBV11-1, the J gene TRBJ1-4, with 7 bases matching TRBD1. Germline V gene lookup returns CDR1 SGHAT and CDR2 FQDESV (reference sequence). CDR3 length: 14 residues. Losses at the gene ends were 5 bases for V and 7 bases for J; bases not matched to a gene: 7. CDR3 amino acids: CASSTRQGGEKLFF. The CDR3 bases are TGTGCCAGCAGCACCAGACAGGGTGGTGAAAAACTGTTTTTT.

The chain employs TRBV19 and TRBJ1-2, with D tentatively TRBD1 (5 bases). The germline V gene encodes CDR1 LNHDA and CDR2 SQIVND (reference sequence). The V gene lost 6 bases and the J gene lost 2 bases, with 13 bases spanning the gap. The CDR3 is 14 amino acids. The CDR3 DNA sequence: TGTGCCAGTAGCCCCGGGGGGGTCAACTATGGCTACACCTTC. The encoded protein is CASSPGGVNYGYTF.

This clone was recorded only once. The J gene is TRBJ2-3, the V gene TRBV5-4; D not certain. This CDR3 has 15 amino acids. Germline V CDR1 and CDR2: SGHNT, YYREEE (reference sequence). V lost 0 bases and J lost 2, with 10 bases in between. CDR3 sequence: CASSLERYYTDTQYF. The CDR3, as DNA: TGTGCCAGCAGCTTGGAAAGATATTACACAGATACGCAGTATTTT.

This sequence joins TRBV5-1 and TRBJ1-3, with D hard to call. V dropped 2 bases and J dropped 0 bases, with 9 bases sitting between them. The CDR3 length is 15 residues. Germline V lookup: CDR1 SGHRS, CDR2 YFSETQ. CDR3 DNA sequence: TGCGCCAGCAGCTTCGAGGCAGCCTCTGGAAACACCATATATTTT. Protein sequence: CASSFEAASGNTIYF.

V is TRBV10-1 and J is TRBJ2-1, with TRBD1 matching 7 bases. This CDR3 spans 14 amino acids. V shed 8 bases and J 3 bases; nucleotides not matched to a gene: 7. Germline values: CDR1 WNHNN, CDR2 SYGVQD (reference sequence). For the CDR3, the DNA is TGCGCCAGCCCTAGACAGGGCCTCTACAATGAGCAGTTCTTC. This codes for CASPRQGLYNEQFF.

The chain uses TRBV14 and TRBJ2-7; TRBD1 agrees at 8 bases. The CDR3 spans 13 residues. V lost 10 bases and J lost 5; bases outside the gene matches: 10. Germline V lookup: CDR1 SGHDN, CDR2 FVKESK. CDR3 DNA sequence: TGTGCCATCCGGGACAGGATTCGCCACGAGCAGTACTTC. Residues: CAIRDRIRHEQYF.

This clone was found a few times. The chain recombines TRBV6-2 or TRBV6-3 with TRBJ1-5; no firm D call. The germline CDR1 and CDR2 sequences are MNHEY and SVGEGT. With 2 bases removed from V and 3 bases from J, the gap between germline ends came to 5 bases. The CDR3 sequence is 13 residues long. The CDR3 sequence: CASSYGINQPQHF. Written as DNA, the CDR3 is TGTGCCAGCAGTTACGGGATCAATCAGCCCCAGCATTTT.

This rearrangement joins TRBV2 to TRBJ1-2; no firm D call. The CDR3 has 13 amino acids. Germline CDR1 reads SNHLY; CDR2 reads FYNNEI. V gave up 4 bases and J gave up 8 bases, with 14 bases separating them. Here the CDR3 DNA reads TGTGCCAGCAGTGGTGGCAGGCTGGGAGGCTACACCTTC. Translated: CASSGGRLGGYTF.

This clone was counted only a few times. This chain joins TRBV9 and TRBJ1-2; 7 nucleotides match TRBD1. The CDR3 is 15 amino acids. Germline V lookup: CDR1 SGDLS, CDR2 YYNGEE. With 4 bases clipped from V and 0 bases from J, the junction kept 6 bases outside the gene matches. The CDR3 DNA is TGTGCCAGCAGCTCGGGACAGCGTTCTAACTATGGCTACACCTTC. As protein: CASSSGQRSNYGYTF.

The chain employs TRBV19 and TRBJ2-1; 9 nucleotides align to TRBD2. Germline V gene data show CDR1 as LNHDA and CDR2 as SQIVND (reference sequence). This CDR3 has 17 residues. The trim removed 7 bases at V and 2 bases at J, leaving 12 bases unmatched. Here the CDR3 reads CASTPQSTSGPYNEQFF. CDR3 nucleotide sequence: TGTGCCAGTACCCCTCAGTCGACTAGCGGTCCCTACAATGAGCAGTTCTTC.

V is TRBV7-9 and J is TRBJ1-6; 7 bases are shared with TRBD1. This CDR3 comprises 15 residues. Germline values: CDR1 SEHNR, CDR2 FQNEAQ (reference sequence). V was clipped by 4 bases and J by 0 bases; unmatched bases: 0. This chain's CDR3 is CASSWDSSYNSPLHF. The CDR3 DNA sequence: TGTGCCAGCAGCTGGGACAGCTCCTATAATTCACCCCTCCACTTT.

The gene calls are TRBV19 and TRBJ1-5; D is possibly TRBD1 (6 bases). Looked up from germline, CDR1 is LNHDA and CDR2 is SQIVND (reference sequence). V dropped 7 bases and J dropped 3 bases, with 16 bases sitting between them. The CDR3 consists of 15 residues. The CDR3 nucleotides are TGTGCCAGTACTCCGAGGGGGGCTATCAATCAGCCCCAGCATTTT. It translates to CASTPRGAINQPQHF.